Listed below are T cell receptor beta chains from one sample, sequenced in a study of blood T cells in healthy people across ages. TCRdb called the 5' RACE reads again in MiXCR, with one record for every CDR3 protein. This table has roughly 800,000 distinct CDR3 sequences, roughly 64% appearing once. The sequencing input was blood. Receptor source: a man younger than 40 in good health. Both conserved end residues are part of each CDR3. D genes are given only for firm matches. Only some rows state a clone size, as once, few, many or a class for expanded clones.

TRBJ2-5	TRBD1	TRBV7-2	many	TGTGCCAGCAGTCGGGACAGGGGAGAGACCCAGTACTTC	CASSRDRGETQYF
TRBJ2-1	NA	TRBV7-2	few	TGTGCCAGCGGGGTCGGATCGAACAATGAGCAGTTCTTC	CASGVGSNNEQFF
TRBJ2-3	NA	TRBV20-1	NA	TGCAGTGCTAGGGGTACACACGCTAGCACAGATACGCAGTATTTT	CSARGTHASTDTQYF
TRBJ1-2	TRBD1	TRBV29-1	NA	TGCAGCGCCTCAGGGGGCAGGAGCTCTGGCTACACCTTC	CSASGGRSSGYTF
TRBJ2-7	NA	TRBV4-3	NA	TGCGCCAGCAGCCAAGTCGGCGTAAGCTCGAGAGGACCCCACGAGCAGTACTTC	CASSQVGVSSRGPHEQYF
TRBJ2-1	NA	TRBV29-1	NA	TGCAGCGTTGTTACGGCAGGGAGACATGAGCAGTTCTTC	CSVVTAGRHEQFF
TRBJ2-5	TRBD2	TRBV7-2	NA	TGTGCCAGCAGCTTAGCGGGAGCGGGAGCTGGGGAGACCCAGTACTTC	CASSLAGAGAGETQYF
TRBJ1-2	NA	TRBV28	few	TGTGCCAGCAACCCGGCGAGGAACTATGGCTACACCTTC	CASNPARNYGYTF
TRBJ2-1	TRBD1	TRBV6-1	NA	TGTGCCAGCAGTGAATTTCCGGGACAGCACTACAATGAGCAGTTCTTC	CASSEFPGQHYNEQFF
TRBJ2-4	TRBD1	TRBV11-2	NA	TGTGCCAGCAGCCTTACAGGGGGCTACGAAAACATTCAGTACTTC	CASSLTGGYENIQYF
TRBJ2-5	NA	TRBV4-3	NA	TGCGCCAGCAGCCAAGAGGTTTTTCGGAGGACCCAAGAGACCCAGTACTTC	CASSQEVFRRTQETQYF
TRBJ1-2	NA	TRBV29-1	few	TGCAGCGTTCCTCGAAATTCTCTAGGACGGGACACCTTC	CSVPRNSLGRDTF
TRBJ1-2	NA	TRBV5-5	few	TGTGCCAGCAGCTTACAGGGAGTTAACTATGGCTACACCTTC	CASSLQGVNYGYTF
TRBJ1-1	NA	TRBV5-1	few	TGCGCCAGCAGCGCCACGACAGGAACTCATGAAGCTTTCTTT	CASSATTGTHEAFF
TRBJ1-2	NA	TRBV25-1	few	TGTGCCAGCAGTCCACACCTCTCGAACTATGGCTACACCTTC	CASSPHLSNYGYTF
TRBJ1-2	NA	TRBV7-9	once	TGTGCCAGCAGCCGACAACGGCAGGGCAAAGGCTACACCTTC	CASSRQRQGKGYTF
TRBJ2-7	TRBD1	TRBV29-1	few	TGCAGCGTTGAAGTGGGACAGGGTATCCAAGAGCAGTACTTC	CSVEVGQGIQEQYF